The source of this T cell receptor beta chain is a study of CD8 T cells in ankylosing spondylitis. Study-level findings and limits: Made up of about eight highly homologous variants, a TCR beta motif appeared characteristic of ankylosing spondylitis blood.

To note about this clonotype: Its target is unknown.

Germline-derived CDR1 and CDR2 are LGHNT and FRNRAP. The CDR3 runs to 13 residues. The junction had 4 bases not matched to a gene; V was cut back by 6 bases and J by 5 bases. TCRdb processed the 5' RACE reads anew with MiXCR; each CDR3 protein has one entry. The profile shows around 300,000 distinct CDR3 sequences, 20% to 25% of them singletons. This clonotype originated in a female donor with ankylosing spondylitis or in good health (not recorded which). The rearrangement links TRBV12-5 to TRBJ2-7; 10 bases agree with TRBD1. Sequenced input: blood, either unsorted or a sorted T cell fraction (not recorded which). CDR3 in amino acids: CASGPGQGNEQYF. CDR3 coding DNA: TGTGCTAGTGGGCCGGGACAGGGGAACGAGCAGTACTTC.